This T cell receptor beta chain was sequenced during a study of cytomegalovirus exposure and HLA in healthy donors. Use of 60 Vbeta and 13 Jbeta primers characterized the PCR. The protocol was immunoSEQ multiplex PCR, while the TCRdb copy is restricted to in-frame clones and leaves out a portion. The table records over 80,000 clones, roughly 82% of them present only once. The CDR3 spans 19 residues. Trimming removed 3 bases at V and 0 bases at J, with 18 bases between. Germline CDR1 and CDR2: LNHDA and SQIVND (reference sequence). Sequenced input: PBMCs. The receptor's source is a man aged 25-45 years in good health and CMV-seropositive. The rearrangement joins TRBV19 to TRBJ2-6; D call uncertain. CDR3 nucleotides: TGTGCCAGTAGTATCACGGCAGGCCGAACCACCTCTGGGGCCAACGTCCTGACTTTC. Its translation is CASSITAGRTTSGANVLTF. Complete variable domain (other parts from reference TRBV19 and TRBJ2-6): DGGITQSPKYLFRKEGQNVTLSCEQNLNHDAMYWYRQDPGQGLRLIYYSQIVNDFQKGDIAEGYSVSREKKESFPLTVTSAQKNPTAFYLCASSITAGRTTSGANVLTFGAGSRLTVL.